This T cell receptor (beta chain) was retrieved from a study of Ad26.COV2.S vaccination and SARS-CoV-2 variants. Overall study context: Administration of Ad26.COV2.S was intramuscular, either once or twice 56 days apart.

Treatment reported: 15 to 20 received Ad26.COV2.S at low or high dose, single or two shots; 5 received placebo; per-sample allocation not given. It was on day 63 after the first vaccine or placebo injection that samples were taken. CDR3 length equals 14 residues. V shed 2 bases, J shed 4 bases, and the junction held 3 bases outside the gene matches. Germline V gives CDR1 MNHEY, CDR2 SMNVEV (reference sequence). Using immunoSEQ multiplex PCR, the repertoire was profiled, and TCRdb retains in-frame clones only, with some absent. The data show 410,000 or so clones, roughly 90% seen once. About this clone: This specimen includes other DNA sequences encoding the same CDR3.

This sequence was found in a person aged 18-60 years who received the Ad26.COV2.S COVID-19 vaccine or a placebo. The material sequenced was peripheral blood, taken in a trial of Ad26.COV2.S vaccine versus placebo. This chain uses TRBV27 with TRBJ2-5, with 8 positions matching TRBD2. CDR3: CASSLLAGGETQYF. CDR3 coding DNA: TGTGCCAGCAGTTTACTTGCGGGGGGAGAGACCCAGTACTTC.